The rows below give T cell receptor beta chains drawn from one sample of a study of Ad26.COV2.S vaccination and SARS-CoV-2 variants. Sequenced by immunoSEQ multiplex PCR; TCRdb stores in-frame clones only, minus some. The profile shows about 320,000 clones, about 85% of them singletons. The source material was peripheral blood, sampled in a trial of Ad26.COV2.S vaccine versus placebo. The receptors originated from a person between 18 and 60 years old who received the Ad26.COV2.S COVID-19 vaccine or a placebo. Each CDR3 is given with its conserved first and last residue. D genes are given only for firm matches. Where a row states a size, it is once, few, many or the class of an expanded clone; other rows omit it.

d_gene	v_gene	j_gene	abundance	CDR3nt	CDR3aa
TRBD1	TRBV19	TRBJ1-2	NA	TGTGCCAGTAGTACAGGGACAGCGCAAAGATTCTATGGCTACACCTTC	CASSTGTAQRFYGYTF
TRBD1	TRBV28	TRBJ2-3	few	TGTGCCAGCAGCTCGACAGGGCTTTTGGATACGCAGTATTTT	CASSSTGLLDTQYF
NA	TRBV9	TRBJ2-2	NA	TGTGCCAGCAGCGTAGAAGGCGGAAGAAACACCGGGGAGCTGTTTTTT	CASSVEGGRNTGELFF
NA	TRBV2	TRBJ2-7	few	TGTGCCAGCAGTGGCTTACGGAACTACGAGCAGTACTTC	CASSGLRNYEQYF
TRBD1	TRBV6-5	TRBJ2-7	NA	TGTGCCAGCAGTTCACAGGGGCAGGCTACCTACGAGCAGTACTTC	CASSSQGQATYEQYF
TRBD2	TRBV2	TRBJ2-3	NA	TGTGCCAGCGGAGGACTAGCGGGGTGGACAGATACGCAGTATTTT	CASGGLAGWTDTQYF
NA	TRBV10-2	TRBJ1-2	NA	TGCGCCAGCACCGGGGGGCAGTCAACGGACTATGGCTACACCTTC	CASTGGQSTDYGYTF
NA	TRBV4-1	TRBJ2-2	NA	TGCGCCAGCAGTTGGGGTAGTCCCGGGGAGCTGTTTTTT	CASSWGSPGELFF
TRBD1	TRBV25-1	TRBJ1-4	NA	TGTGCCAGCAGTGGTCAGGGGGCAACTAATGAAAAACTGTTTTTT	CASSGQGATNEKLFF
TRBD1	TRBV19	TRBJ2-1	NA	TGTGCCAGTACCATGGGACAGGGGGGCGATGAGCAGTTCTTC	CASTMGQGGDEQFF
TRBD1	TRBV6-6	TRBJ2-1	NA	TGTGCCAGCAGTAATTCTCCGGGACAGGGCTACAATGAGCAGTTCTTC	CASSNSPGQGYNEQFF
NA	TRBV5-1	TRBJ2-6	NA	TGCGCCAGCAGCCACCTTCCCCCTGGGGCCAACGTCCTGACTTTC	CASSHLPPGANVLTF
NA	TRBV2	TRBJ1-2	NA	TGTGCCAGCACGGGGCGGGCACGAAGCGCCCATGGCTACACCTTC	CASTGRARSAHGYTF
TRBD1	TRBV2	TRBJ1-1	NA	TGTGCCAGCAGTGAAGGGTACAGGGGGCCAAATTGGGAAGCTTTCTTT	CASSEGYRGPNWEAFF
TRBD1	TRBV5-1	TRBJ1-2	NA	TGCGCCAGCAGCTTGTCACAGGGGAATTATGGCTACACCTTC	CASSLSQGNYGYTF
TRBD2	TRBV10-1	TRBJ2-3	NA	TGCGCCAGCAGTGGGACTAGCGGGGGCACAGATACGCAGTATTTT	CASSGTSGGTDTQYF
TRBD1	TRBV6-4	TRBJ1-1	once	TGTGCCAGCAGTGACAGACAGGGGAGTTGGGCTTTCTTT	CASSDRQGSWAFF
TRBD1	TRBV6-4	TRBJ2-1	NA	TGTGCCAGCAGTGAGGGACAGGCAAGCAATGAGCAGTTCTTC	CASSEGQASNEQFF
TRBD1	TRBV5-1	TRBJ1-2	NA	TGCGCCAGCAGCGAAATTACAGGGGACCTCTATGGCTACACCTTC	CASSEITGDLYGYTF
TRBD1	TRBV5-5	TRBJ1-5	once	TGTGCCAGCAGCTTGTCCGGGACAGGGGTTCATTTGCCCCAGCATTTT	CASSLSGTGVHLPQHF
NA	TRBV15	TRBJ1-6	NA	TGTGCCACCAGCAGAGACGGGGGACCCCTCCACTTT	CATSRDGGPLHF
NA	TRBV11-1	TRBJ2-3	few	TGTGCCAGCAGCCCCATGGACAGCTACACAGATACGCAGTATTTT	CASSPMDSYTDTQYF
TRBD1	TRBV7-2	TRBJ2-3	NA	TGTGCCAGCAGCTTTGAAGACAGGGGCACAGATACGCAGTATTTT	CASSFEDRGTDTQYF
NA	TRBV6-5	TRBJ1-3	NA	TGTGCCACCGGGGGGGGAAAAAACACCATATATTTT	CATGGGKNTIYF
NA	TRBV6-1	TRBJ1-1	few	TGTGCCAGCAGTGAAGCGCGGAACACTGAAGCTTTCTTT	CASSEARNTEAFF
NA	TRBV7-6	TRBJ1-1	NA	TGTGCCAGCAGATGGCTAGCCATGAACACTGAAGCTTTCTTT	CASRWLAMNTEAFF
NA	TRBV19	TRBJ1-5	NA	TGTGCCAGCCGGGAGGTCGGACGGACTCAGCCCCAGCATTTT	CASREVGRTQPQHF
NA	TRBV7-3	TRBJ1-1	NA	TGTGCCAGCAGCTTAAATGGCAACACTGAAGCTTTCTTT	CASSLNGNTEAFF
TRBD1	TRBV28	TRBJ2-5	NA	TGTGCCAGCAGTCCCTGGGGACAGCTACAAGAGACCCAGTACTTC	CASSPWGQLQETQYF
TRBD2	TRBV9	TRBJ2-3	NA	TGTGCCAGCAGCGTCGGGACTAGGCCAGATACGCAGTATTTT	CASSVGTRPDTQYF
NA	TRBV11-3	TRBJ1-2	medium-sized	TGTGCCAGCAGCTTAAGGGACCCTGAGGGCTACACCTTC	CASSLRDPEGYTF
NA	TRBV7-9	TRBJ2-5	NA	TGTGCCAGCAGCTTATATGACAGAGAAGAGACCCAGTACTTC	CASSLYDREETQYF
NA	TRBV5-4	TRBJ2-5	NA	TGTGCCAGCAGCCTGACGCCGGGGGAGACCCAGTACTTC	CASSLTPGETQYF
NA	TRBV5-1	TRBJ1-4	once	TGCGCCAGCAGCTTGGGTCAGGTGATAGGCGAAAAACTGTTTTTT	CASSLGQVIGEKLFF
NA	TRBV9	TRBJ2-6	NA	TGTGCCAGCGGTACGGCAGGGGCTGGGGCCAACGTCCTGACTTTC	CASGTAGAGANVLTF
NA	TRBV5-5	TRBJ1-5	NA	TGTGCCAGCAGCTTGGGAGGTTACTTGAGGCCCCAGCATTTT	CASSLGGYLRPQHF
NA	TRBV9	TRBJ2-5	once	TGTGCCAGCAGCCCCCGGGGAAGGGAGACCCAGTACTTC	CASSPRGRETQYF
NA	TRBV9	TRBJ2-5	once	TGTGCCAGCAGCGTAGGGTGGAGTTACGAGACCCAGTACTTC	CASSVGWSYETQYF
NA	TRBV5-6	TRBJ1-6	NA	TGTGCCAGCAGCTTGAGAGGGAACAATTCACCCCTCCACTTT	CASSLRGNNSPLHF
NA	TRBV9	TRBJ1-2	NA	TGTGCCAGCAGCGTAGGGGTAGGGGCCGACTATGGCTACACCTTC	CASSVGVGADYGYTF
NA	TRBV7-2	TRBJ2-7	NA	TGTGCCAGCAGTTCAAGGACCGGGCTCGAGCAGTACTTC	CASSSRTGLEQYF
NA	TRBV7-9	TRBJ1-1	NA	TGTGCCAGCAGCTCGGGCGAGGGCCGTGCAGCTTTCTTT	CASSSGEGRAAFF